These 14 T cell receptor beta chains were all obtained from the same sample, sequenced in a study of blood T cells in healthy people across ages. For the second PCR, which ran for about 7 to 11 cycles, a sample-barcoded 5' primer and a J-beta primer mix were used. TCRdb analysed the 5' RACE reads with MiXCR anew, one entry per CDR3 protein. The table lists some 640,000 distinct CDR3 sequences, around 45% of them singletons, with 25% to 35% in the top ten. The sample consisted of blood. The origin of the receptors is a woman aged 60-75 years in good health.

This clonotype has more than one count but fewer than ten. The chain is built from TRBV12-3 or TRBV12-4 and TRBJ1-2, with 9 nucleotides matching TRBD1. The J segment lost 6 bases and the V segment lost 5 bases, leaving 7 bases of the junction unmatched. The CDR3 consists of 14 residues. The CDR3 is CASSPQGASDGYTF. In DNA form, the CDR3 reads TGTGCCAGCAGTCCACAGGGGGCGAGCGATGGCTACACCTTC.

The DNA for the CDR3 is TGCGCCAGCAGCTTTTCGGGGGCGCTTGATACGCAGTATTTT. Translating it yields CASSFSGALDTQYF. The chain combines TRBV5-1 with TRBJ2-3, with D perhaps given as TRBD1 or TRBD2 (6 bases each). Germline CDR1 and CDR2: SGHRS and YFSETQ. The CDR3 contains 14 residues. Trimming removed 2 bases at V and 6 bases at J, with 13 bases between.

The chain is built from TRBV5-1 and TRBJ1-2, with TRBD1 identical over 7 bases. The CDR3 loop spans 16 amino acids. Germline lookup yields CDR1 SGHRS and CDR2 YFSETQ. The ends lost 5 bases at V and 6 bases at J; junction bases unmatched: 16. The chain's CDR3 is CASSLGTDPLFNGYTF. CDR3 bases: TGCGCCAGCAGTCTAGGGACAGACCCCCTCTTTAATGGCTACACCTTC.

The genes are TRBV2 and TRBJ2-3, with unresolved D. Trimming pared 6 bases from V and 2 bases from J, leaving 6 bases between. CDR1 is SNHLY, CDR2 FYNNEI, per germline. The CDR3 is 12 residues long. The CDR3 nucleotides read TGTGCCAGCAGATTCTACACAGATACGCAGTATTTT. This gives the protein CASRFYTDTQYF.

This clonotype was seen more than once but under ten times. The chain carries TRBV20-1 and TRBJ1-5; 7 nucleotides agree with TRBD1. Looked up from germline, CDR1 is DFQATT and CDR2 is SNEGSKA (reference sequence). The CDR3 sequence is 13 residues long. V shed 4 bases and J 3 bases; nucleotides not matched to a gene: 3. CDR3 nucleotides: TGCAGTGCTATGGGACAGTCCAATCAGCCCCAGCATTTT. The encoded protein is CSAMGQSNQPQHF.

CDR3 DNA: TGTGCCAGCAGCACGGGACGGATGAACACTGAAGCTTTCTTT. Residues: CASSTGRMNTEAFF. The genes are TRBV12-3 or TRBV12-4 and TRBJ1-1; D perhaps matches TRBD1 (5 bases). V was clipped by 6 bases and J by 0 bases, with 11 bases between them. The CDR3 is made up of 14 amino acids.

Details on this clonotype: A junction end diverges from the germline sequence, so it may reflect a read error. The DNA of the CDR3 is TGTGCCAGCGGCGTAGCTTCCCTCGCCTTGGGGGCCAACGTCCTGACTTTC. Protein: CASGVASLALGANVLTF. The chain has TRBV9 and TRBJ2-6; the D is unclear. The length of the CDR3 is 17 residues. The germline CDR1 and CDR2 sequences are SGDLS and YYNGEE.

This sequence joins TRBV28 and TRBJ2-6; D uncertain. The length of the CDR3 is 15 residues. V was shortened by 3 bases and J by 0 bases, with 6 bases between the two germline ends. Germline V gene sequence: CDR1 MDHEN, CDR2 SYDVKM. The CDR3 nucleotides read TGTGCCAGCAGTTTCCAATTCTCTGGGGCCAACGTCCTGACTTTC. Translation gives CASSFQFSGANVLTF.

This clonotype appeared a few times. The chain joins TRBV3-1 to TRBJ2-5; no clear D. Germline-derived CDR1 and CDR2 are LGHDT and YNNKEL (reference sequence). The CDR3 totals 15 residues. V lost 1 base and J lost 3, with 12 bases in between. Here the CDR3 DNA reads TGTGCCAGCAGCCAAGGATCTCTAGGAAAAGAGACCCAGTACTTC. Its protein product is CASSQGSLGKETQYF.

This rearrangement joins TRBV7-2 to TRBJ2-5; TRBD2 agrees at 8 bases. V dropped 1 base and J dropped 5; count of bases not matched to a gene: 12. The germline gives CDR1 SGHTA, CDR2 FQGNSA. The CDR3 is 17 residues long. The CDR3 DNA is TGTGCCAGCAGCTTAGTTCGAGCGGGAGCAGGGATGGAGACCCAGTACTTC. This gives the protein CASSLVRAGAGMETQYF.

This sequence joins TRBV7-9 and TRBJ2-7; TRBD2 might be the D (5 bases). The CDR3 is made up of 15 amino acids. V lost 1 base and J 5 bases, leaving 15 bases between the germline ends. Germline lookup yields CDR1 SEHNR and CDR2 FQNEAQ (reference sequence). The CDR3 DNA reads TGTGCCAGCAGCTTAGAACCCAGCGGTGGAGACGAGCAGTACTTC. It is translated as CASSLEPSGGDEQYF. The full variable domain, completed using reference TRBV7-9 and TRBJ2-7, is DTGVSQNPRHKITKRGQNVTFRCDPISEHNRLYWYRQTLGQGPEFLTYFQNEAQLEKSRLLSDRFSAERPKGSFSTLEIQRTEQGDSAMYLCASSLEPSGGDEQYFGPGTRLTVT.

The chain uses TRBV24-1 and TRBJ2-5; D uncertain. Germline assignment: CDR1 KGHDR and CDR2 SFDVKD. The V gene lost 6 bases and the J gene lost 11 bases, with 18 bases spanning the gap. This CDR3 contains 13 residues. Written as DNA, the CDR3 is TGTGCCACCAGTTTCAAGTCTAACAATGAGCAGTACTTC. Its translation: CATSFKSNNEQYF.

The rearrangement links TRBV2 to TRBJ1-2; the D is unclear. The CDR3 runs to 12 residues. Germline-derived CDR1 and CDR2 are SNHLY and FYNNEI. The V end was cut by 2 bases, the J end by 6 bases, with 7 bases between. The CDR3 nucleotides are TGTGCCAGCAGTGAAACTCCGGATGGCTACACCTTC. This encodes CASSETPDGYTF.

This chain connects TRBV7-2 to TRBJ2-3; the D gene is possibly TRBD2 (6 bases). V lost 2 bases and J lost 12, with 12 bases in between. This CDR3 is 12 amino acids long. Per the germline V gene, CDR1 is SGHTA and CDR2 is FQGNSA. CDR3 amino acids: CASSLKGGLQYF. DNA for the CDR3: TGTGCCAGCAGCTTAAAGGGCGGACTACAGTATTTT.